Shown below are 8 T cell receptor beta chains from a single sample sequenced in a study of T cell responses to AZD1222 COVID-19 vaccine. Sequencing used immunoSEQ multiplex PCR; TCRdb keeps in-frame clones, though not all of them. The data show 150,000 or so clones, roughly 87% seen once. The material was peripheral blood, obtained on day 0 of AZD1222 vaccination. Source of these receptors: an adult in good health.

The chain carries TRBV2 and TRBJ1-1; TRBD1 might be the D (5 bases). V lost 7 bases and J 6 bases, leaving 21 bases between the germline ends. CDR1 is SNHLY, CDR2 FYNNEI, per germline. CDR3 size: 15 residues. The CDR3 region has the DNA TGTGCCAGCACCGCACAAGCCCAGGGAGGGCCTGAAGCTTTCTTT. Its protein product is CASTAQAQGGPEAFF.

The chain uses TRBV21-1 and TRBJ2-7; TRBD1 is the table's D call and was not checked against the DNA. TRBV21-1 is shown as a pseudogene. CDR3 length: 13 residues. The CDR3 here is CASRKQGAYEQYF. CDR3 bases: TGTGCCAGCAGGAAGCAGGGGGCCTACGAGCAGTACTTC.

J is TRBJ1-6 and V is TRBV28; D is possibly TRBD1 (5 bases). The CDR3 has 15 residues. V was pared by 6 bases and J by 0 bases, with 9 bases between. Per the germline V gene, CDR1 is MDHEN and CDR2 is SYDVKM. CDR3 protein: CASRPGVSYNSPLHF. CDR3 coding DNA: TGTGCCAGCAGGCCGGGGGTCTCCTATAATTCACCCCTCCACTTT.

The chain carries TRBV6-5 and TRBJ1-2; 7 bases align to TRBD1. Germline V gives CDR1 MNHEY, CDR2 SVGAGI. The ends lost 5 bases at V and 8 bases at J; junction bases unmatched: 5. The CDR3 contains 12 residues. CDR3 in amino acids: CASSQTGSGYTF. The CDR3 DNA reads TGTGCCAGCAGTCAGACAGGGAGCGGCTACACCTTC.

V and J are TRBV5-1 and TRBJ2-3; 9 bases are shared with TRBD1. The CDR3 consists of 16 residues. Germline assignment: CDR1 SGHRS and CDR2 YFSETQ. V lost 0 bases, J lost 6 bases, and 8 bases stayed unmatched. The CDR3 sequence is CASSLGPGQGSDTQYF. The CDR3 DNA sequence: TGCGCCAGCAGCTTGGGACCGGGACAGGGTTCCGATACGCAGTATTTT.

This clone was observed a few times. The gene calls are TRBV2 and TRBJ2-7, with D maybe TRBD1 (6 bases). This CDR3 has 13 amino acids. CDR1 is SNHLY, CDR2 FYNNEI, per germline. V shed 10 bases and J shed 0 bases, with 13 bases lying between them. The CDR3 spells CATVRDISYEQYF. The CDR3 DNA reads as TGTGCCACCGTCAGGGACATCTCCTACGAGCAGTACTTC.

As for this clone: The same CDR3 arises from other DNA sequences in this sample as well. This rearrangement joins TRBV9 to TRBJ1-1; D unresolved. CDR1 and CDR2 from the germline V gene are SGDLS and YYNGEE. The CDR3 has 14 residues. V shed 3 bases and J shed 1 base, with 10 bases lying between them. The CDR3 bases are TGTGCCAGCAGCGCCCGTAGTGGGAACACTGAAGCTTTCTTT. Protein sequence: CASSARSGNTEAFF.

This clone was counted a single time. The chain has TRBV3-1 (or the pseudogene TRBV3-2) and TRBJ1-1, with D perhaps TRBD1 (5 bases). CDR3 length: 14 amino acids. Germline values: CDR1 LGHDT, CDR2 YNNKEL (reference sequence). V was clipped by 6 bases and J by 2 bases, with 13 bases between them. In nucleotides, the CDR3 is TGTGCCAGCAGGCCGGGACTCCAAAACACTGAAGCTTTCTTT. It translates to CASRPGLQNTEAFF.